The subject of this entry is one TCR beta chain. V was shortened by 0 bases and J by 2 bases, with 8 bases between the two germline ends. Per germline, CDR1 MGHDK and CDR2 SYGVNS. There are 14 residues in the CDR3. The sample is drawn from a study of blood T cell repertoires in COVID-19. Some clones are missing from TCRdb's copy, which holds only in-frame ones; the method was immunoSEQ multiplex PCR. The data contain 40,000 to 55,000 clones, more than 75% of them singletons. Input material: peripheral blood. The rearrangement joins TRBV25-1 to TRBJ2-7; D not resolved. The origin of this receptor is a man aged 50 to 59 with active COVID-19. CDR3 coding DNA: TGTGCCAGCAGTGAATACGGTGTGACCTACGAGCAGTACTTC. Its translation is CASSEYGVTYEQYF.